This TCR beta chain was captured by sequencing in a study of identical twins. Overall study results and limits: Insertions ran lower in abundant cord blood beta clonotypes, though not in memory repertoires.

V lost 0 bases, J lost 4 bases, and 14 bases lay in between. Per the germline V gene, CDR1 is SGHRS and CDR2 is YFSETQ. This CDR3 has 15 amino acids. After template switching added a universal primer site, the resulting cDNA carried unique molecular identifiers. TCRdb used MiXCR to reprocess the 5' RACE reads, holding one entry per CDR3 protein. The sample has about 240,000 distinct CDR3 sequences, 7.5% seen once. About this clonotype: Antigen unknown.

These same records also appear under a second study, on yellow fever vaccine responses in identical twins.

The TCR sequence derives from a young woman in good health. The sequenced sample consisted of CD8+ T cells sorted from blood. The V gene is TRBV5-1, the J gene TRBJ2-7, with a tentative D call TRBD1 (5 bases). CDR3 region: CASSLAGGARYEQYF. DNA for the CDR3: TGCGCCAGCAGCTTGGCGGGTGGGGCCCGTTACGAGCAGTACTTC.